This TCR beta chain was sequenced in a study of early T cells in non-severe SARS-CoV-2 infection. Across the study: Chains from this unsorted whole-blood bulk RNA could not be paired.

Unique molecular identifiers were attached to individual cDNA molecules. Via MiXCR, TCRdb re-called the 5' RACE reads, giving one row per CDR3 protein. The sample carries about 47,000 distinct CDR3 sequences, approximately 9% recorded once. This clonotype was counted at least ten times. Its antigen is unidentified. The study, taken as a whole, reports: CD4 and private specificities were missed by VDJdb matching, which favored anti-spike CD8 responses.

The germline V and J ends were trimmed by 2 bases and 2 bases, with 13 bases remaining between them. Germline V gene sequence: CDR1 LNHDA, CDR2 SQIVND (reference sequence). The CDR3 is made up of 16 amino acids. The rearrangement joins TRBV19 to TRBJ1-5; D is ambiguous. The TCR originated in an adult who was a healthcare worker with PCR-confirmed SARS-CoV-2 infection or an uninfected control (not recorded which). The sequencing here drew on whole blood, taken at baseline. CDR3 in DNA: TGTGCCAGTAGTATAAGTGAGGGCCAGGGCAATCAGCCCCAGCATTTT. It translates to CASSISEGQGNQPQHF.